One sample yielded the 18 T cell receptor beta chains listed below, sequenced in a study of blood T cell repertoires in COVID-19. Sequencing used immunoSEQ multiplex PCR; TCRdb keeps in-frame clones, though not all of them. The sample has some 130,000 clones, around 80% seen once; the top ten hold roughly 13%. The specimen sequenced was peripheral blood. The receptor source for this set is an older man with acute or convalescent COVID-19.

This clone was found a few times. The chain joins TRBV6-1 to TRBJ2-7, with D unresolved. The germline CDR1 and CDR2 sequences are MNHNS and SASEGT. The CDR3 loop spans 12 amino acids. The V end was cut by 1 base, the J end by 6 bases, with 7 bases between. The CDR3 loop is CASSEVAAEQYF. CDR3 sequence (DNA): TGTGCCAGCAGTGAAGTGGCCGCCGAGCAGTACTTC.

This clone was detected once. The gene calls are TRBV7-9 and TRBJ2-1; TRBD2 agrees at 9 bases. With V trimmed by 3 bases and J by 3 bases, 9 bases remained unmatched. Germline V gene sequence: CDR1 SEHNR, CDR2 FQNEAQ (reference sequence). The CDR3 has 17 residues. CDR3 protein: CASSLRSGGTIYNEQFF. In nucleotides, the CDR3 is TGTGCCAGCAGCTTGAGGAGCGGGGGGACCATCTACAATGAGCAGTTCTTC.

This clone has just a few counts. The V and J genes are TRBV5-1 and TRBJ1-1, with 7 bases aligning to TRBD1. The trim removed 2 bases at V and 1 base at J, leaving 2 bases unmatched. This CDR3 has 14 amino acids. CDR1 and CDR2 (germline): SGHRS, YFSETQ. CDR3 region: CASSLRTGNTEAFF. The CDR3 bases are TGCGCCAGCAGCTTACGGACAGGGAACACTGAAGCTTTCTTT.

The CDR3 DNA reads as TGTGCCAGCAGTTCCCCGGGCTCTGGAAACACCATATATTTT. Translated, it gives CASSSPGSGNTIYF. The chain employs TRBV6-1 and TRBJ1-3; D call uncertain. The CDR3 runs 14 residues. The germline gives CDR1 MNHNS, CDR2 SASEGT. V dropped 5 bases and J dropped 0 bases, with 8 bases sitting between them.

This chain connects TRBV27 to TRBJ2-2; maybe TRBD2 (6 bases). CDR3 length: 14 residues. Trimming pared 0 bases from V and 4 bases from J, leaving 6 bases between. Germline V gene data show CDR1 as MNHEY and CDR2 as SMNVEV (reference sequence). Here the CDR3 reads CASSLSGGTGELFF. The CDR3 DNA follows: TGTGCCAGCAGTTTATCGGGGGGCACCGGGGAGCTGTTTTTT.

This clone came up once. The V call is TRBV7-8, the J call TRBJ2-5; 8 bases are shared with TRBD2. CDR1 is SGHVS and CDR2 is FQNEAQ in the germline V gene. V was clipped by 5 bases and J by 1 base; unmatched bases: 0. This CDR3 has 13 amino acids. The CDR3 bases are TGTGCCAGCAGCCGGGGGGGCCAAGAGACCCAGTACTTC. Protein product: CASSRGGQETQYF.

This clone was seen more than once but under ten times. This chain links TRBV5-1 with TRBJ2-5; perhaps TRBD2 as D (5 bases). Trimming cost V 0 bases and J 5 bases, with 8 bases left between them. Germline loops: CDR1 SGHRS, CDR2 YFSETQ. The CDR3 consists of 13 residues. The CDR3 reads CASSLEGGETQYF. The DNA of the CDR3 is TGCGCCAGCAGCTTGGAGGGCGGGGAGACCCAGTACTTC. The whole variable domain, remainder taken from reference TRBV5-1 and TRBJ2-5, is KAGVTQTPRYLIKTRGQQVTLSCSPISGHRSVSWYQQTPGQGLQFLFEYFSETQRNKGNFPGRFSGRQFSNSRSEMNVSTLELGDSALYLCASSLEGGETQYFGPGTRLLVL.

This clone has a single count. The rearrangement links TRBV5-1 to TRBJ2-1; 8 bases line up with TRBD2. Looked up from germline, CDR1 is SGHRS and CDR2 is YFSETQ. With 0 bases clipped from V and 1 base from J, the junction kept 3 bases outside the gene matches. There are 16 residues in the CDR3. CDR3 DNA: TGCGCCAGCAGCTTGGGTGGCGGGGGGTCCTACAATGAGCAGTTCTTC. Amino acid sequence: CASSLGGGGSYNEQFF.

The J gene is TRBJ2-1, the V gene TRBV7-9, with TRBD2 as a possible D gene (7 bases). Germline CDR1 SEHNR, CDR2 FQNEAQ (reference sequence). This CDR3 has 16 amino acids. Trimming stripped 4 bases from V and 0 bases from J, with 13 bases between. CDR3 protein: CASSYGGAVSYNEQFF. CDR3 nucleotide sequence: TGTGCCAGCAGCTATGGGGGGGCCGTCTCCTACAATGAGCAGTTCTTC.

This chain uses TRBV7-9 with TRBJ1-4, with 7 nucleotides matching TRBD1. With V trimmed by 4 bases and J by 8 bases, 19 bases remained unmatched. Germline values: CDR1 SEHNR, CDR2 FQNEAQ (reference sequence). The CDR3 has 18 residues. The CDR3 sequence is CASSYQRTATGAREKLFF. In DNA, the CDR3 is TGTGCCAGCAGCTATCAAAGGACAGCAACAGGGGCGAGGGAAAAACTGTTTTTT.

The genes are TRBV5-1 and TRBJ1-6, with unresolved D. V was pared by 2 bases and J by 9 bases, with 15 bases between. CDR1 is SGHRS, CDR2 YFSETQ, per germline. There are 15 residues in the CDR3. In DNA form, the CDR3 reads TGCGCCAGCAGCTTTGACGAACCCGGGAGTTCACCCCTCCACTTT. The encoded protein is CASSFDEPGSSPLHF.

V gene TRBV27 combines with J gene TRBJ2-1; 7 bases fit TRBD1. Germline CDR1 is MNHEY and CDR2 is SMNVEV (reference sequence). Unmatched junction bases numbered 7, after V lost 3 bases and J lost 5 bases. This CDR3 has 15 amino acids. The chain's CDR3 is CASSFRYTGDNEQFF. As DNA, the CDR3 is TGTGCCAGCAGTTTCCGTTATACAGGGGACAATGAGCAGTTCTTC.

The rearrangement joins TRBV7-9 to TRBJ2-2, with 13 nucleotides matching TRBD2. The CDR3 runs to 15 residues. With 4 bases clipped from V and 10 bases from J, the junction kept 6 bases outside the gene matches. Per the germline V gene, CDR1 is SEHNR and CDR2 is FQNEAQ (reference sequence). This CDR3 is CASSSSGTSGEELFF. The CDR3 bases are TGTGCCAGCAGCTCATCCGGGACTAGCGGGGAGGAGCTGTTTTTT.

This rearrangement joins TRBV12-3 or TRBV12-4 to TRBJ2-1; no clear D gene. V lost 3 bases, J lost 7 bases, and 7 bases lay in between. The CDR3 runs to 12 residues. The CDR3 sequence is CASSFLPNEQFF. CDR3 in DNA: TGTGCCAGCAGTTTTCTCCCGAATGAGCAGTTCTTC.

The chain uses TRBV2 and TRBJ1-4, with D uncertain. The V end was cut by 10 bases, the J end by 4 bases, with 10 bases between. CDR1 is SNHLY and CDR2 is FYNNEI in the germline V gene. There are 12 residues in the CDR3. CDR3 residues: CATGSSNEKLFF. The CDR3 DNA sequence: TGTGCCACGGGTTCCAGTAATGAAAAACTGTTTTTT.

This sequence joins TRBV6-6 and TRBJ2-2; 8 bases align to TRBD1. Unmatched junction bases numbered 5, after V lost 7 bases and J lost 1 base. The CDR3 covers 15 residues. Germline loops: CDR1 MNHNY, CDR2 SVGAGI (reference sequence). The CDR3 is CASTMGTGNTGELFF. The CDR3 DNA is TGTGCCAGCACCATGGGGACAGGGAACACCGGGGAGCTGTTTTTT.

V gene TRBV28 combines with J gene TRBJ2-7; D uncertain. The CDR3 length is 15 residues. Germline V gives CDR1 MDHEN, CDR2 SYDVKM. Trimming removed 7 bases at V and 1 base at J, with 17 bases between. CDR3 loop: CASNSGSIYSYEQYF. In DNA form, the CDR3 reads TGTGCCAGCAACTCCGGGTCCATTTATTCCTACGAGCAGTACTTC.

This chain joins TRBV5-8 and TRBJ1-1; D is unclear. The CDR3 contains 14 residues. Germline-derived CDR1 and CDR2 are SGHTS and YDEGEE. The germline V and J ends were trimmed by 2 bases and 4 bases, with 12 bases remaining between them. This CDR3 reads CASSFRMEGTEAFF. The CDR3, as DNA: TGTGCCAGCAGCTTTCGAATGGAGGGCACTGAAGCTTTCTTT.